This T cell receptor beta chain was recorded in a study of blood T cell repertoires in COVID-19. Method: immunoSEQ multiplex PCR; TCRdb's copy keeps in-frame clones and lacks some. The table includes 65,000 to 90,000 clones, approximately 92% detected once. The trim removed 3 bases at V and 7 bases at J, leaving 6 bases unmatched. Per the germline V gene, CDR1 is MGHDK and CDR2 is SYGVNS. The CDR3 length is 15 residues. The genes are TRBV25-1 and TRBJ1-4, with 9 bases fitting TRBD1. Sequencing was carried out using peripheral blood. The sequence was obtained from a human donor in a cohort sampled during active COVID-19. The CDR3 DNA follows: TGTGCCAGCAGTGACGGGACAGGGAGGGGTGAAAAACTGTTTTTT. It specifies CASSDGTGRGEKLFF.